The source of this TCR beta chain is a study of T cell changes during pregnancy in multiple sclerosis. Clones were read by immunoSEQ multiplex PCR, and TCRdb kept only the in-frame ones, dropping some. This table holds about 80,000 clones, over 85% found once. J was trimmed by 3 bases and V by 1 base; bases with no gene match: 1. Germline CDR1 LNHNV, CDR2 YYDKDF (reference sequence). The CDR3 runs to 14 residues. V usage is TRBV15 and J usage is TRBJ2-7; TRBD1 agrees at 9 bases. The sequencing here drew on peripheral blood, taken in the second trimester of pregnancy. The receptor was isolated from a female donor in good health, enrolled as a control in a pregnancy study. CDR3 residues: CATSRGDRDYEQYF. CDR3 coding DNA: TGTGCCACCAGCAGAGGGGACAGGGACTACGAGCAGTACTTC.